These 19 T cell receptor beta chains were sequenced from one sample in a study of shared clonotypes between healthy human individuals. Assay used: immunoSEQ multiplex PCR; TCRdb lists only in-frame clones, some missing. The data hold around 500,000 clones, with more than 75% observed a single time. Sequenced: PBMCs. The receptors originated from a woman between 40 and 50 years old in good health. Some clones in this sample may be carry-over from other donors' samples.

In this sample, this clone turned up a few times. This chain uses TRBV7-8 with TRBJ1-3; tentative D call: TRBD1 (6 bases). Germline-derived CDR1 and CDR2 are SGHVS and FQNEAQ. The CDR3 runs to 15 residues. V lost 1 base to trimming and J lost 4 bases, with 11 bases between them. The CDR3 DNA follows: TGTGCCAGCAGCTTAGACAGGGCCCCCGGAAACACCATATATTTT. This codes for CASSLDRAPGNTIYF. Looking up the rest from reference TRBV7-8 and TRBJ1-3 gives the full variable domain: GAGVSQSPRYKVAKRGQDVALRCDPISGHVSLFWYQQALGQGPEFLTYFQNEAQLDKSGLPSDRFFAERPEGSVSTLKIQRTQQEDSAVYLCASSLDRAPGNTIYFGEGSWLTVV.

V gene TRBV19 combines with J gene TRBJ1-2, with a tentative D call TRBD1 (5 bases). This CDR3 has 13 residues. Between the trimmed V and J ends, which lost 8 bases and 8 bases, there was a span of 18 bases. The V gene's germline CDR1 is LNHDA and CDR2 SQIVND (reference sequence). DNA for the CDR3: TGTGCCAGTTTAATTACCGGGGGGTACGGCTACACCTTC. Amino acid sequence: CASLITGGYGYTF. Drawing the rest from reference TRBV19 and TRBJ1-2, the complete variable domain is DGGITQSPKYLFRKEGQNVTLSCEQNLNHDAMYWYRQDPGQGLRLIYYSQIVNDFQKGDIAEGYSVSREKKESFPLTVTSAQKNPTAFYLCASLITGGYGYTFGSGTRLTVV.

This sequence joins TRBV27 and TRBJ2-5, with 15 bases aligning to TRBD2. V lost 4 bases to trimming and J lost 1 base; unmatched junction nucleotides: 13. Germline assignment: CDR1 MNHEY and CDR2 SMNVEV (reference sequence). This CDR3 contains 20 residues. For the CDR3, the DNA is TGTGCCAGCAGTTCCAATGTCTTGGGACTAGCGGGAGGTCTCCAAGAGACCCAGTACTTC. It translates to CASSSNVLGLAGGLQETQYF.

This clone occurred a few times. The chain is built from TRBV5-1 and TRBJ2-3; D gene uncertain. This CDR3 is built from 16 residues. Trimming removed 2 bases at V and 4 bases at J, with 17 bases between. Germline lookup yields CDR1 SGHRS and CDR2 YFSETQ. The CDR3 bases are TGCGCCAGCAGCTTACGCCCGAGTTCTGGCGCAGATACGCAGTATTTT. Encoded protein: CASSLRPSSGADTQYF.

The gene calls are TRBV20-1 and TRBJ1-2, with 7 nucleotides matching TRBD1. Germline assignment: CDR1 DFQATT and CDR2 SNEGSKA (reference sequence). CDR3 size: 11 residues. Germline trimming cut 4 bases from V and 8 bases from J; bases unmatched to any gene: 4. This CDR3 is CSAKGAEGYTF. Here the CDR3 DNA reads TGCAGTGCTAAGGGGGCAGAGGGCTACACCTTC.

The chain employs TRBV2 and TRBJ1-1; no reliable D call. CDR3 length equals 11 residues. The germline V gene has CDR1 SNHLY and CDR2 FYNNEI. V lost 2 bases and J lost 3, with 1 base in between. CDR3 protein: CASSEYTEAFF. The CDR3 DNA reads as TGTGCCAGCAGTGAATACACTGAAGCTTTCTTT. Drawing the rest from reference TRBV2 and TRBJ1-1, the complete variable domain is EPEVTQTPSHQVTQMGQEVILRCVPISNHLYFYWYRQILGQKVEFLVSFYNNEISEKSEIFDDQFSVERPDGSNFTLKIRSTKLEDSAMYFCASSEYTEAFFGQGTRLTVV.

This clone was picked up a small number of times. The V and J genes are TRBV14 and TRBJ2-4, with TRBD1 matching over 7 bases. The V and J ends lost 8 bases and 1 base, in that order; junction bases with no gene match: 11. CDR1 is SGHDN and CDR2 is FVKESK in the germline V gene. The CDR3 covers 16 residues. In DNA, the CDR3 is TGTGCCAGCGCGCAAACGACAGGGTTGGCCAAAAACATTCAGTACTTC. Its protein product is CASAQTTGLAKNIQYF. Full variable domain (outside the CDR3, taken from reference TRBV14 and TRBJ2-4): EAGVTQFPSHSVIEKGQTVTLRCDPISGHDNLYWYRRVMGKEIKFLLHFVKESKQDESGMPNNRFLAERTGGTYSTLKVQPAELEDSGVYFCASAQTTGLAKNIQYFGAGTRLSVL.

The chain joins TRBV4-3 to TRBJ2-7; 9 nucleotides line up with TRBD2. The CDR3 extends over 14 amino acids. Trimming cost V 2 bases and J 4 bases; bases outside gene matches: 3. Germline CDR1 reads LGHNA; CDR2 reads YSLEER. The CDR3 coding sequence is TGCGCCAGCAGCCAAAAGCGGGAGGTGTACGAGCAGTACTTC. It encodes CASSQKREVYEQYF.

This chain uses TRBV5-3 with TRBJ2-7, with D possibly TRBD2 on 5 matching bases. TRBV5-3 is annotated as an ORF whose role is uncertain. This CDR3 is built from 14 residues. V gave up 2 bases and J gave up 2 bases, with 11 bases separating them. This CDR3 reads CARSLPGSTYEQYF. In DNA, the CDR3 is TGTGCCAGAAGCTTACCGGGATCAACCTACGAGCAGTACTTC.

The table lists this clone with many counts. The chain has TRBV19 and TRBJ2-7, with D tentatively TRBD1 or TRBD2 (7 bases each). Germline CDR1 is LNHDA and CDR2 is SQIVND (reference sequence). V lost 10 bases, J lost 4 bases, and 23 bases lay in between. This CDR3 contains 15 residues. The CDR3 nucleotides read TGTGCCACCAAGTATGGGAGGGACAGCTCGTACGAGCAGTACTTC. Amino acid sequence: CATKYGRDSSYEQYF.

V gene TRBV19 combines with J gene TRBJ2-1, with 8 bases aligning to TRBD2. Germline V lookup: CDR1 LNHDA, CDR2 SQIVND (reference sequence). The CDR3 spans 15 residues. The V and J ends lost 6 bases and 10 bases, in that order; junction bases with no gene match: 14. CDR3 DNA: TGTGCCAGTAGGACTAGCGCTTCATCATCGGGGGAGCAGTTCTTC. Translating it yields CASRTSASSSGEQFF.

This rearrangement joins TRBV29-1 to TRBJ1-1; D is unresolved. CDR1 is SQVTM and CDR2 is ANQGSEA in the germline V gene. The CDR3 contains 14 residues. V gave up 2 bases and J gave up 5 bases, with 15 bases separating them. The CDR3 region is CSVEITQAGTEAFF. DNA for the CDR3: TGCAGCGTTGAAATCACTCAGGCTGGGACTGAAGCTTTCTTT.

The gene calls are TRBV7-2 and TRBJ2-7; 9 bases fit TRBD1. Germline assignment: CDR1 SGHTA and CDR2 FQGNSA. The CDR3 totals 19 residues. The trim removed 2 bases at V and 4 bases at J, leaving 18 bases unmatched. The CDR3 DNA sequence: TGTGCCAGCAGCTTACCCGGGACAGGGTCGGCGGGAGCGCTTTACGAGCAGTACTTC. Translated, it gives CASSLPGTGSAGALYEQYF.

For the CDR3, the DNA is TGTGCCAGCAGTTACTCGGCCGGGGGCATTAACGAGCAGTACTTC. It yields the protein CASSYSAGGINEQYF. V usage is TRBV6-5 and J usage is TRBJ2-7; D may match TRBD1 or TRBD2 (6 bases each). V was trimmed by 0 bases and J by 5 bases, leaving 14 bases between them. The CDR3 contains 15 residues. Germline-derived CDR1 and CDR2 are MNHEY and SVGAGI.

The chain joins TRBV6-5 to TRBJ1-1; no firm D call. V lost 6 bases and J 11 bases, leaving 19 bases between the germline ends. The CDR3 is 13 amino acids. Germline-derived CDR1 and CDR2 are MNHEY and SVGAGI. Here the CDR3 reads CASRPDFLREAFF. The CDR3 DNA reads as TGTGCCAGCAGGCCCGACTTCCTCCGTGAGGCTTTCTTT.

This CDR3 is CASSHTRAETEAFF. The CDR3 DNA follows: TGTGCCAGCTCACATACCAGGGCCGAGACTGAAGCTTTCTTT. This sequence joins TRBV18 and TRBJ1-1; maybe TRBD1 (5 bases). This CDR3 is 14 amino acids long. Germline CDR1 KGHSH, CDR2 LQKENI. V lost 4 bases and J 5 bases, leaving 14 bases between the germline ends.

In this sample, this clone turned up many times. The rearrangement uses TRBV5-1 and TRBJ1-1; D unresolved. This CDR3 has 14 amino acids. Germline V gene lookup returns CDR1 SGHRS and CDR2 YFSETQ. The V gene lost 3 bases and the J gene lost 0 bases, with 9 bases spanning the gap. CDR3 sequence: CASSSYLLNTEAFF. Written as DNA, the CDR3 is TGCGCCAGCAGCTCTTACCTCTTGAACACTGAAGCTTTCTTT. The full variable domain, completed using reference TRBV5-1 and TRBJ1-1, is KAGVTQTPRYLIKTRGQQVTLSCSPISGHRSVSWYQQTPGQGLQFLFEYFSETQRNKGNFPGRFSGRQFSNSRSEMNVSTLELGDSALYLCASSSYLLNTEAFFGQGTRLTVV.

The V gene is TRBV7-9, the J gene TRBJ2-1; 14 bases fit TRBD2. V trimming: 1 base; J trimming: 7 bases; junction bases outside the gene matches: 3. CDR1 is SEHNR and CDR2 is FQNEAQ in the germline V gene (reference sequence). This CDR3 is built from 16 residues. CDR3 coding DNA: TGTGCCAGCAGCTTAGACGGGACTAGCGGGAGTAATGAGCAGTTCTTC. Protein product: CASSLDGTSGSNEQFF. Based on the CDR3 plus reference TRBV7-9 and TRBJ2-1, the full variable domain is DTGVSQNPRHKITKRGQNVTFRCDPISEHNRLYWYRQTLGQGPEFLTYFQNEAQLEKSRLLSDRFSAERPKGSFSTLEIQRTEQGDSAMYLCASSLDGTSGSNEQFFGPGTRLTVL.

Here the CDR3 DNA reads TGTGCCAGCAGTGAATTTGGCTCGCAGGAGACCCAGTACTTC. It translates to CASSEFGSQETQYF. This sequence joins TRBV25-1 and TRBJ2-5; the D is unclear. Trimming stripped 1 base from V and 5 bases from J, with 11 bases between. This CDR3 contains 14 residues. Germline V gene lookup returns CDR1 MGHDK and CDR2 SYGVNS. The whole variable domain, filled in from reference TRBV25-1 and TRBJ2-5, reads EADIYQTPRYLVIGTGKKITLECSQTMGHDKMYWYQQDPGMELHLIHYSYGVNSTEKGDLSSESTVSRIRTEHFPLTLESARPSHTSQYLCASSEFGSQETQYFGPGTRLLVL.